The 18 T cell receptor beta chains below all came from one sample that was sequenced in a study of T cell repertoires in cytomegalovirus infection. TCRdb reanalysed the reads using MiXCR and keeps one entry per CDR3 protein. The sample includes approximately 910,000 distinct CDR3 sequences, around 32% seen only once; the top ten take 13%. No antigen is known for these receptors. Specimen: cultured CD8+ T cells from PBMCs, collected from culture after CMV antigen stimulation. These receptors were taken from a human donor in good health (CMV status not recorded). Some clones in this sample may be carry-over from other donors' samples.

CDR3 nucleotides: TGTGCCAGCAGCCAAGCCCCCGCCTGGGCGGCTGGCTACACCTTC. Protein product: CASSQAPAWAAGYTF. This rearrangement joins TRBV12-3 or TRBV12-4 to TRBJ1-2; D gene uncertain. V lost 6 bases and J lost 7, with 21 bases in between. The length of the CDR3 is 15 residues.

The chain couples TRBV19 to TRBJ1-3; unclear D gene. Germline CDR1 reads LNHDA; CDR2 reads SQIVND (reference sequence). V lost 5 bases and J 2 bases, leaving 7 bases between the germline ends. The CDR3 sequence is 13 residues long. CDR3 region: CASSGFAGNTIYF. The CDR3, as DNA: TGTGCCAGTAGTGGGTTCGCTGGAAACACCATATATTTT.

The V call is TRBV12-5, the J call TRBJ2-5, with 9 bases aligning to TRBD2. The junction had 3 bases not matched to a gene; V was cut back by 0 bases and J by 1 base. Per the germline V gene, CDR1 is LGHNT and CDR2 is FRNRAP. The CDR3 consists of 16 residues. This CDR3 is CASGLVLAGAQETQYF. In DNA, the CDR3 is TGTGCTAGTGGTTTGGTCTTAGCGGGGGCCCAAGAGACCCAGTACTTC.

CDR3 in amino acids: CASKGTADYGYTF. For the CDR3, the DNA is TGTGCCAGCAAAGGGACGGCAGACTATGGCTACACCTTC. The rearrangement joins TRBV2 to TRBJ1-2; possible D gene TRBD1, 5 bases. V lost 7 bases to trimming and J lost 3 bases, with 12 bases between them. This CDR3 region has 13 residues. Germline loops: CDR1 SNHLY, CDR2 FYNNEI.

This clonotype was observed many times. This chain links TRBV7-8 with TRBJ1-1; 9 nucleotides match TRBD1. Trimming removed 3 bases from V and 3 bases from J; junction bases left unmatched: 8. The CDR3 is 16 amino acids. CDR1 SGHVS and CDR2 FQNEAQ come from the germline V gene. In DNA form, the CDR3 reads TGTGCCAGCAGCTTTTTGTGGGACAGGGCCGACACTGAAGCTTTCTTT. It encodes CASSFLWDRADTEAFF.

The chain combines TRBV28 with TRBJ1-2, with D possibly being TRBD1 (5 bases). The CDR3 contains 16 residues. Trimming removed 7 bases from V and 2 bases from J, with 20 bases in between. Germline-derived CDR1 and CDR2 are MDHEN and SYDVKM. The CDR3 DNA reads TGTGCCAGCACCATTATAGGACACCCGGGCAACTATGGCTACACCTTC. Translation: CASTIIGHPGNYGYTF.

The chain links TRBV27 to TRBJ1-1; 12 bases map to TRBD1. The CDR3 covers 15 residues. CDR1 is MNHEY, CDR2 SMNVEV, per germline (reference sequence). The V and J ends lost 5 bases and 6 bases, in that order; junction bases with no gene match: 7. The CDR3 bases are TGTGCCAGCAGTATAGGGACAGGGGGCTTTCCTGAAGCTTTCTTT. Amino acid sequence: CASSIGTGGFPEAFF.

V is TRBV6-5 and J is TRBJ1-4, with unresolved D. The CDR3 has 13 amino acids. The germline V gene encodes CDR1 MNHEY and CDR2 SVGAGI. Trimming removed 4 bases from V and 5 bases from J, with 8 bases in between. The CDR3 sequence is CASSSSLNEKLFF. In DNA, the CDR3 is TGTGCCAGCAGTTCCTCCTTAAATGAAAAACTGTTTTTT.

This clonotype showed up many times. V gene TRBV7-6 combines with J gene TRBJ2-2, with a possible D match to TRBD2 (5 bases). The CDR3 has 12 residues. Germline V gene sequence: CDR1 SGHVS, CDR2 FNYEAQ. The V end lost 8 bases, the J end lost 1 base, and 5 bases lay between the germline ends. Here the CDR3 DNA reads TGTGCCAGCCGGGAGAACACCGGGGAGCTGTTTTTT. Translating it yields CASRENTGELFF. The complete variable domain, with remaining parts taken from reference TRBV7-6 and TRBJ2-2, reads GAGVSQSPRYKVTKRGQDVALRCDPISGHVSLYWYRQALGQGPEFLTYFNYEAQQDKSGLPNDRFSAERPEGSISTLTIQRTEQRDSAMYRCASRENTGELFFGEGSRLTVL.

This clonotype showed up just a few times. The rearrangement joins TRBV19 to TRBJ2-7; 8 nucleotides align to TRBD1. In germline, CDR1 is LNHDA, CDR2 SQIVND (reference sequence). The CDR3 loop spans 11 amino acids. Germline trimming cut 10 bases from V and 6 bases from J; bases unmatched to any gene: 5. DNA of the CDR3: TGTGCCACCACGACAGGGGCCGAGCAGTACTTC. Translated: CATTTGAEQYF.

This CDR3 reads CASSSQGTVIAKNIQYF. The CDR3 DNA reads as TGTGCCAGCAGCTCACAAGGGACGGTCATAGCCAAAAACATTCAGTACTTC. The chain links TRBV11-2 to TRBJ2-4, with D perhaps matching TRBD1 or TRBD2 (5 bases each). V dropped 4 bases and J dropped 0 bases, with 16 bases sitting between them. The length of the CDR3 is 17 residues. Per germline, CDR1 SGHAT and CDR2 FQNNGV.

The chain joins TRBV4-1 to TRBJ2-1; 9 positions agree with TRBD2. The germline CDR1 and CDR2 sequences are MGHRA and YSYEKL. The length of the CDR3 is 15 residues. The J segment lost 5 bases and the V segment lost 1 base, leaving 3 bases of the junction unmatched. CDR3 DNA: TGCGCCAGCAGCCAAGTAGCGGGGGATAACAATGAGCAGTTCTTC. Its protein product is CASSQVAGDNNEQFF.

This rearrangement joins TRBV24-1 to TRBJ2-5, with 11 bases fitting TRBD1. This CDR3 contains 15 residues. The V and J ends lost 6 bases and 5 bases, in that order; junction bases with no gene match: 7. Per the germline V gene, CDR1 is KGHDR and CDR2 is SFDVKD. DNA for the CDR3: TGTGCCACCAGTCCCGGACAGGGGGCCACGGAGACCCAGTACTTC. It yields the protein CATSPGQGATETQYF.

This clonotype was recorded a few times. The rearrangement uses TRBV7-9 and TRBJ2-3, with D tentatively TRBD2 (7 bases). Germline V lookup: CDR1 SEHNR, CDR2 FQNEAQ (reference sequence). Trimming took 5 bases from V and 3 from J, leaving 18 bases between them. The CDR3 spans 16 residues. Here the CDR3 reads CASSPPEGGATDTQYF. Written as DNA, the CDR3 is TGTGCCAGCAGCCCCCCGGAAGGGGGGGCTACAGATACGCAGTATTTT.

For this clonotype: Its ends do not fully match the called genes, so a read error is possible. The V call is TRBV12-3 or TRBV12-4, the J call TRBJ2-7, with D possibly being TRBD1 or TRBD2 (6 bases each). CDR3 length equals 13 residues. In nucleotides, the CDR3 is TGTGCCAGCAGTTTAGGGGGGGCCCACGAGCTGTACTTC. This translates into CASSLGGAHELYF.

J is TRBJ1-5 and V is TRBV12-5; D is perhaps TRBD1 (5 bases). CDR1 and CDR2 from the germline V gene are LGHNT and FRNRAP. The CDR3 loop spans 19 amino acids. With 2 bases removed from V and 1 base from J, the gap between germline ends came to 21 bases. In DNA form, the CDR3 reads TGTGCTAGTGGTTTGCATTTGGGGGGGGAAAGGACAAGCAATCAGCCCCAGCATTTT. As protein: CASGLHLGGERTSNQPQHF.

This clonotype has a handful of counts. The chain couples TRBV5-1 to TRBJ2-1; D not certain. Trimming took 0 bases from V and 0 from J, leaving 16 bases between them. This CDR3 contains 18 residues. In germline, CDR1 is SGHRS, CDR2 YFSETQ. The CDR3 here is CASSLAFARDSSYNEQFF. CDR3 sequence (DNA): TGCGCCAGCAGCTTGGCCTTCGCTAGAGATAGCTCCTACAATGAGCAGTTCTTC.

Only a few counts were recorded for this clonotype. V and J are TRBV19 and TRBJ2-5; D is unresolved. Trimming stripped 0 bases from V and 3 bases from J, with 11 bases between. The V gene's germline CDR1 is LNHDA and CDR2 SQIVND (reference sequence). The CDR3 totals 15 residues. CDR3 in amino acids: CASSIDSSWEETQYF. The CDR3, as DNA: TGTGCCAGTAGTATAGACAGTTCCTGGGAAGAGACCCAGTACTTC.